Following are 28 T cell receptor beta chains from one sample sequenced in a study of cytomegalovirus exposure and HLA in healthy donors. Sequenced by immunoSEQ multiplex PCR; TCRdb stores in-frame clones only, minus some. This table holds fewer than 150,000 clones, about 88% found once. Sequenced input: PBMCs. The receptors here all came from a man between 18 and 29 years old in good health and CMV-seropositive.

This rearrangement joins TRBV9 to TRBJ2-7; a weak D match, TRBD1 (6 bases). Trimming took off 0 bases at V and 7 bases at J, with 11 bases between the two ends. The CDR3 sequence is 13 residues long. Germline CDR1 SGDLS, CDR2 YYNGEE. CDR3: CASSVAAGDEQYF. In nucleotides, the CDR3 is TGTGCCAGCAGCGTAGCGGCAGGGGATGAGCAGTACTTC.

V and J are TRBV21-1 and TRBJ1-2. TRBV21-1 is marked as a pseudogene. The CDR3 is made up of 16 amino acids. CDR3 protein: CASSKEAGRVPYGYTF. CDR3 sequence (DNA): TGTGCCAGCAGCAAAGAGGCGGGTAGGGTACCCTATGGCTACACCTTC.

Details on this clone: One end of the junction fails to match germline, which may point to a read error. The chain uses TRBV27 and TRBJ2-5; 7 nucleotides align to TRBD2. The germline V gene encodes CDR1 MNHEY and CDR2 SMNVEV (reference sequence). This CDR3 is built from 15 residues. The CDR3 loop reads CASSLSGLVEEAQYF. CDR3 DNA sequence: TGTGCCAGCAGTTTATCAGGACTAGTCGAAGAGGCCCAGTACTTC.

The chain links TRBV6-5 to TRBJ2-5, with D perhaps matching TRBD2 (5 bases). V lost 5 bases, J lost 5 bases, and 12 bases lay in between. Looked up from germline, CDR1 is MNHEY and CDR2 is SVGAGI. This CDR3 comprises 13 residues. The CDR3 loop reads CASSLGRLETQYF. Here the CDR3 DNA reads TGTGCCAGCAGTCTAGGGAGACTCGAGACCCAGTACTTC.

V gene TRBV11-2 combines with J gene TRBJ2-5, with D maybe TRBD1 (6 bases). Trimming removed 5 bases from V and 4 bases from J, with 14 bases in between. This CDR3 contains 14 residues. CDR1 and CDR2 (germline): SGHAT, FQNNGV. The CDR3 spells CASSPLPGAETQYF. CDR3 bases: TGTGCCAGCAGCCCCCTCCCAGGGGCAGAGACCCAGTACTTC. Combining the CDR3 with reference TRBV11-2 and TRBJ2-5 gives the whole variable domain EAGVAQSPRYKIIEKRQSVAFWCNPISGHATLYWYQQILGQGPKLLIQFQNNGVVDDSQLPKDRFSAERLKGVDSTLKIQPAKLEDSAVYLCASSPLPGAETQYFGPGTRLLVL.

The chain has TRBV2 and TRBJ1-4; D gene unclear. This CDR3 is 15 amino acids long. Germline lookup yields CDR1 SNHLY and CDR2 FYNNEI. The V and J ends lost 0 bases and 3 bases respectively, with 8 bases between them. CDR3 sequence: CASSEATGANEKLFF. The CDR3 DNA follows: TGTGCCAGCAGTGAAGCGACGGGAGCTAATGAAAAACTGTTTTTT.

This chain connects TRBV6-1 to TRBJ2-1; 7 nucleotides match TRBD1. Germline lookup yields CDR1 MNHNS and CDR2 SASEGT. Trimming took 5 bases from V and 9 from J; bases not matched to a gene: 10. CDR3 length: 14 amino acids. CDR3 nucleotide sequence: TGTGCCAGCAGTCCCCGAATAAGGGGGCGTGAGCAGTTCTTC. Protein: CASSPRIRGREQFF.

This clone came up once. This chain uses TRBV19 with TRBJ1-5; 7 nucleotides align to TRBD1. The germline V gene encodes CDR1 LNHDA and CDR2 SQIVND (reference sequence). The length of the CDR3 is 15 residues. Losses at the gene ends were 4 bases for V and 2 bases for J; bases not matched to a gene: 5. The DNA of the CDR3 is TGTGCCAGTAGTACGACAGGGATGGGCAATCAGCCCCAGCATTTT. It translates to CASSTTGMGNQPQHF.

CDR3 DNA sequence: TGTGCCAGCAGCGGACAGGGTTTGAACACCGGGGAGCTGTTTTTT. The encoded protein is CASSGQGLNTGELFF. V is TRBV11-2 and J is TRBJ2-2; 8 positions agree with TRBD1. V trimming: 5 bases; J trimming: 1 base; junction bases outside the gene matches: 3. Germline values: CDR1 SGHAT, CDR2 FQNNGV. There are 15 residues in the CDR3.

Comment on this clone: The junction differs from germline at one of its ends, possibly a read error. The chain employs TRBV6-1 and TRBJ2-3; TRBD2 matches 11 bases. The CDR3 covers 15 residues. From germline, CDR1 is MNHNS and CDR2 SASEGT. CDR3 protein: CHSAVAGGRLDTQYF. CDR3 bases: TGCCACTCCGCGGTAGCGGGGGGGCGGTTAGATACGCAGTATTTT.

This clone was observed a single time. At one end the junction does not follow the germline gene, possibly because of a read error. This chain joins TRBV7-7 and TRBJ2-1; TRBD2 agrees at 7 bases. The CDR3 runs 14 residues. Germline V gene lookup returns CDR1 SSHAT and CDR2 FNYEAQ (reference sequence). CDR3 protein: CASSLSPGRDEQFF. The CDR3 region has the DNA TGTGCTAGCAGCTTATCGCCAGGGAGGGATGAGCAGTTCTTC.

Turning to this clone: Compared with germline, one end of the junction differs, possibly owing to a read error. This chain joins TRBV7-7 and TRBJ2-2; a weak D match, TRBD1 (6 bases). Germline CDR1 is SSHAT and CDR2 is FNYEAQ (reference sequence). This CDR3 has 14 amino acids. CDR3 coding DNA: TGTGCTAGCAGTATTACAGGGTCGACCGGGGAGCTGTTTTTT. Amino acid sequence: CASSITGSTGELFF.

This chain connects TRBV5-1 to TRBJ2-3, with 12 bases that match TRBD1. The CDR3 covers 16 residues. Unmatched junction bases numbered 4, after V lost 4 bases and J lost 1 base. Germline CDR1 reads SGHRS; CDR2 reads YFSETQ. CDR3 amino acids: CASSPGQGAGTDTQYF. The DNA of the CDR3 is TGCGCCAGCAGCCCGGGACAGGGGGCAGGCACAGATACGCAGTATTTT.

The genes are TRBV6-1 and TRBJ2-3; 8 bases map to TRBD2. V was pared by 8 bases and J by 2 bases, with 6 bases of the junction left unmatched. The V gene's germline CDR1 is MNHNS and CDR2 SASEGT. The CDR3 covers 14 residues. The CDR3 region is CASVRGGDTDTQYF. CDR3 sequence (DNA): TGTGCCAGCGTACGGGGGGGGGACACAGATACGCAGTATTTT.

V gene TRBV7-8 combines with J gene TRBJ2-7, with TRBD1 matching 11 bases. V gave up 3 bases and J gave up 5 bases; unmatched junction bases: 6. The CDR3 is 15 residues long. The germline gives CDR1 SGHVS, CDR2 FQNEAQ. CDR3 nucleotides: TGTGCCAGCAGCTTGTCCGGGACAGGGGGTGACGAGCAGTACTTC. Encoded protein: CASSLSGTGGDEQYF.

This chain uses TRBV7-8 with TRBJ2-1, with 12 bases identical to TRBD2. CDR1 is SGHVS, CDR2 FQNEAQ, per germline. This CDR3 spans 19 amino acids. The junction had 17 bases not matched to a gene; V was cut back by 6 bases and J by 5 bases. This CDR3 reads CASRQTRTRLAGVHNEQFF. The CDR3 nucleotides read TGTGCCAGCAGACAAACCCGAACTAGACTAGCGGGGGTTCACAATGAGCAGTTCTTC.

The chain combines TRBV5-5 with TRBJ2-7, with 9 bases that match TRBD1. With 4 bases clipped from V and 3 bases from J, the junction kept 11 bases outside the gene matches. This CDR3 is 16 amino acids long. CDR1 and CDR2 from the germline V gene are SGHKS and YYEKEE (reference sequence). CDR3 DNA sequence: TGTGCCAGCAGCCAAACGTTCAACAGGGGGCTCTACGAGCAGTACTTC. Its translation is CASSQTFNRGLYEQYF.

The chain joins TRBV2 to TRBJ2-7, with TRBD2 identical over 7 bases. From germline, CDR1 is SNHLY and CDR2 FYNNEI. The CDR3 spans 16 residues. V lost 1 base and J lost 2; bases outside the gene matches: 8. CDR3 in amino acids: CASSEGSGRGPYEQYF. The CDR3 DNA is TGTGCCAGCAGTGAAGGGTCGGGGAGGGGCCCCTACGAGCAGTACTTC.

The genes are TRBV5-1 and TRBJ2-3, with a tentative D call TRBD2 (5 bases). The length of the CDR3 is 13 residues. Germline CDR1 SGHRS, CDR2 YFSETQ. Trimming pared 4 bases from V and 6 bases from J, leaving 12 bases between. The CDR3 loop reads CASSIGNPDTQYF. CDR3 in DNA: TGCGCCAGCAGCATCGGGAATCCGGATACGCAGTATTTT.

As DNA, the CDR3 is TGTGCCAGTAGTATGTGGGAATCAGGGGACAATGAGCAGTTCTTC. It encodes CASSMWESGDNEQFF. The chain joins TRBV19 to TRBJ2-1; possible D gene TRBD1, 6 bases. V was shortened by 3 bases and J by 5 bases, with 14 bases between the two germline ends. Germline CDR1 is LNHDA and CDR2 is SQIVND (reference sequence). This CDR3 spans 15 amino acids.

The chain employs TRBV19 and TRBJ2-1, with D possibly being TRBD1 (6 bases). Trimming pared 1 base from V and 2 bases from J, leaving 9 bases between. The germline gives CDR1 LNHDA, CDR2 SQIVND (reference sequence). The CDR3 totals 15 residues. The CDR3 protein is CASSIVGAAYNEQFF. The CDR3 nucleotides are TGTGCCAGTAGTATAGTGGGGGCCGCCTACAATGAGCAGTTCTTC.

This clone was seen a single time. The rearrangement links TRBV4-1 to TRBJ2-3, with 8 positions matching TRBD1. Unmatched junction bases numbered 10, after V lost 11 bases and J lost 0 bases. CDR3 length equals 15 residues. CDR1 is MGHRA, CDR2 YSYEKL, per germline. The CDR3 loop is CAGRQGKVSTDTQYF. CDR3 nucleotides: TGCGCCGGAAGACAGGGGAAAGTTAGCACAGATACGCAGTATTTT.

This clone was observed a handful of times. The chain combines TRBV5-5 with TRBJ2-7; D possibly corresponds to TRBD2 (6 bases). Trimming removed 0 bases from V and 6 bases from J, with 10 bases in between. CDR1 is SGHKS, CDR2 YYEKEE, per germline (reference sequence). There are 13 residues in the CDR3. The CDR3 region is CASSLGKEGEQYF. The CDR3 DNA reads TGTGCCAGCAGCTTGGGGAAGGAGGGCGAGCAGTACTTC.

The V gene is TRBV6-4, the J gene TRBJ2-1; D is unresolved. The CDR3 is 13 amino acids. Germline lookup yields CDR1 MRHNA and CDR2 SNTAGT. Trimming shortened V by 0 bases and J by 5 bases, and 5 bases separated the two germline ends. The CDR3 spells CASSDSLDNEQFF. The CDR3 DNA reads as TGTGCCAGCAGTGACTCCCTAGACAATGAGCAGTTCTTC.

The genes are TRBV7-6 and TRBJ2-5, with TRBD2 matching 13 bases. Germline V gene lookup returns CDR1 SGHVS and CDR2 FNYEAQ. This CDR3 spans 15 amino acids. J lost 3 bases, V lost 5 bases, and 3 bases had no gene match. The CDR3 nucleotides are TGTGCCAGCAGCCTGACTAGCGGGGGGAAAGAGACCCAGTACTTC. The encoded protein is CASSLTSGGKETQYF.

This clone was detected only a few times. The chain combines TRBV27 with TRBJ1-2; no definite D call. The CDR3 sequence is 13 residues long. Germline V gene sequence: CDR1 MNHEY, CDR2 SMNVEV (reference sequence). Trimming pared 0 bases from V and 7 bases from J, leaving 9 bases between. This CDR3 is CASSLSWGGGYTF. The CDR3, as DNA: TGTGCCAGCAGTTTATCGTGGGGAGGTGGCTACACCTTC.

The V and J genes are TRBV11-1 and TRBJ2-2, with TRBD1 matching 9 bases. Germline V gene data show CDR1 as SGHAT and CDR2 as FQDESV (reference sequence). This CDR3 contains 16 residues. Trimming removed 4 bases from V and 1 base from J; junction bases left unmatched: 4. The CDR3 loop reads CASSWDRAGNTGELFF. The CDR3 DNA is TGTGCCAGCAGCTGGGACAGGGCTGGGAACACCGGGGAGCTGTTTTTT.

The J gene is TRBJ2-5, the V gene TRBV18; D ambiguous. Germline assignment: CDR1 KGHSH and CDR2 LQKENI. The CDR3 loop spans 13 amino acids. Between the trimmed V and J ends, which lost 4 bases and 4 bases, there was a span of 10 bases. The CDR3 nucleotides are TGTGCCAGCTCACGGGCCGTGGGAGAGACCCAGTACTTC. Its protein product is CASSRAVGETQYF.